The T cell receptor beta chain under discussion was sequenced for a study of read filtering for tumor transcriptome and immune sequencing. Study-level background: Patients were 17 to 20 male and around 13 female, mean age around 67 years, range about 40 to 85. IR-seq gave about 3.5 to 11 million TCR reads per sample; RNA-seq gave roughly 75 to 1,300.

The library was built from about 370 ng RNA with molecular barcoded adaptors for alpha/delta and beta/gamma chains. TCRdb passed the reads through MiXCR, listing each CDR3 protein once. Of around 41,000 distinct CDR3 sequences in the sample, 12% were seen once. Study observations and caveats: The CD138-negative fraction was mixed bone marrow immune cells, not pure T cells.

The CDR3 has 12 amino acids. From germline, CDR1 is LNHNV and CDR2 YYDKDF (reference sequence). Trimming removed 4 bases at V and 2 bases at J, with 5 bases between. This clonotype was observed at least ten times. What it binds is not known. Bone marrow was sampled from every patient at the time of active disease. Sequencing input: a population of CD138-negative cells sorted from bone marrow. The sequence was collected from a donor at least 40 years old with multiple myeloma. The chain has TRBV15 and TRBJ1-1; no clear D gene. The CDR3 loop reads CATSTSNTEAFF. The CDR3 coding sequence is TGTGCCACCAGCACCAGTAACACTGAAGCTTTCTTT.